This T cell receptor beta chain comes out of a study of T cell clones after liver transplantation. The length of the CDR3 is 17 residues. V lost 2 bases and J lost 2; bases outside the gene matches: 5. From germline, CDR1 is KGHSH and CDR2 LQKENI. The repertoire was sequenced with immunoSEQ multiplex PCR; TCRdb's copy has only in-frame clones and lacks some. Altogether roughly 100,000 clones are present, under 90% being singletons, with the ten largest covering roughly 2.8%. Of note for this clone: Its antigen is undetermined.

Overall study findings and caveats: A significant post-transplant drop in circulating graft-donor-reactive CD4 TCRbeta sequences occurred in most of the 8 subjects.

This chain joins TRBV18 and TRBJ1-5, with 11 positions matching TRBD1. The input for sequencing was CD4+ T cells from blood, taken approximately 50 months after liver transplant. This sequence originates from a human patient who received a liver transplant. The T cells may partly be graft donor cells. CDR3: CASSPGQGAVGNQPQHF. The CDR3 DNA sequence: TGTGCCAGCTCACCAGGACAGGGGGCCGTCGGCAATCAGCCCCAGCATTTT.